This T cell receptor (beta chain) derives from a study of shared clonotypes between healthy human individuals. Study-wide results and caveats: Some clonotypes were shared by all four sorted-subset donors, while others were not shared. The non-shared ones had lower generation probabilities than the shared ones. Depth of sequencing was expected to influence donor clonotype sharing.

The CDR3 runs 16 residues. The J segment lost 7 bases and the V segment lost 4 bases, leaving 16 bases of the junction unmatched. Germline values: CDR1 SGHNT, CDR2 YYREEE (reference sequence). TCRdb keeps only in-frame clones here, not all; method: immunoSEQ multiplex PCR. The sample has about 1.5 million clones, 95% to 99% seen once; the top ten hold about 0.42%. CD45RA+ naive and CD45RA-negative memory subsets were separated from CD4+ cells. Of note for this clone: Its specificity is not known.

Sequences were obtained from naive CD4+ T cells sorted from blood. Subset: CD45RA+ positively selected. J is TRBJ2-5 and V is TRBV5-4, with 7 bases aligning to TRBD1. The source is a man under 40 in good health. DNA of the CDR3: TGTGCCAGCAGCCCCCCCGGAGGACAGGCCCTTGGGACCCAGTACTTC. Amino acid sequence: CASSPPGGQALGTQYF.